The present TCR beta chain was sequenced within a study of T cells in Graves' hyperthyroidism and ophthalmopathy. Study-level points and caveats: Blood held most thyroid clonotypes expanded above 0.001 frequency.

Germline V gene lookup returns CDR1 SEHNR and CDR2 FQNEAQ (reference sequence). The length of the CDR3 is 14 residues. The V gene end was trimmed by 5 bases and the J gene end by 7 bases; junction bases not matched to a gene: 8. Ophthalmopathy patients showed a Clinical Activity Score of at least 3, NOSPECS grade of at least 4 and duration under 3 months. Diagnoses were established using clinical symptoms, serum thyroxine and TRAb, thyroid ultrasound and orbital computed tomography. Each 10 ml fresh peripheral blood draw supplied the PBMCs. Amplification targeted TCR beta CDR3 regions from RNA transcripts. The HTBI set primed first-round TCR CDR3 RT-PCR. TCRdb called the multiplex PCR reads again in MiXCR, with one record for every CDR3 protein. The sample has nearly 600,000 distinct CDR3 sequences, 14% seen once; the top ten hold about 6.6%. This clonotype was counted many times. Its antigen is undetermined.

Sequences were obtained from blood. The clonotype comes from a woman aged 18-29 years with Graves' ophthalmopathy. The V call is TRBV7-9, the J call TRBJ2-1; 7 bases are shared with TRBD1. As DNA, the CDR3 is TGTGCCAGCAGCCCTCCCTCGACAGGGAATGAGCAGTTCTTC. Protein: CASSPPSTGNEQFF.